This entry is about one T cell receptor (beta chain). Its antigen remains unknown. This entry is derived from a study of human T cells and chemical hapten exposure. Time point given: pre-sensitization, week 0. Documented treatment: therapeutic diphenylcyclopropenone sensitization with weekly scalp DPC. Looked up from germline, CDR1 is MGHDK and CDR2 is SYGVNS. The CDR3 is 14 amino acids. Trimming pared 3 bases from V and 5 bases from J, leaving 10 bases between. The study, taken as a whole, reports: Patch test score was positively correlated with the counts of PT1 expanded TCRs. The number of TCRs above 1 in 1000 frequency did not change after DPC sensitization.

The authors' processing: Sample-level TCR yields exhibited a median of approximately 96,000, with a range of 23,224 to 690,600. Each CDR3 protein gets one entry after TCRdb re-called the RACE reads with MiXCR. TCRdb assigned the V and J calls; the authors' analysis was not used. The sample lists approximately 60,000 distinct CDR3 sequences, roughly 9.8% occurring once. The rearrangement uses TRBV25-1 and TRBJ1-4; D gene ambiguous. The source was whole blood, collected in connection with sensitization to the hapten diphenylcyclopropenone (DPC). The sequence was obtained from a man in his forties or fifties with alopecia areata. Some clones in this sample may be carry-over from other donors' samples. The CDR3 spells CASSDHSLNEKLFF. The CDR3 nucleotides read TGTGCCAGCAGTGACCACAGTTTGAATGAAAAACTGTTTTTT.